The rows below give T cell receptor beta chains drawn from one sample of a study of monozygotic twins with inflammatory bowel disease. TCRdb re-called the 5' RACE reads; every CDR3 protein appears as one record, without DNA. This sample contains fewer than 550,000 distinct CDR3 sequences. Sequencing input: blood. All receptors derive from a human donor with ulcerative colitis or Crohn's disease, or a healthy co-twin of an affected twin (not recorded which). CDR3s include the opening cysteine and the closing phenylalanine or tryptophan.

j_gene | v_gene | len | CDR3aa
TRBJ2-5 | TRBV12-3/TRBV12-4 | 14 | CASSDTGTDRNQYF
TRBJ1-1 | TRBV5-1 | 17 | CASSLVVRTHMDTEAFF
TRBJ1-4 | TRBV7-2 | 15 | CASSLAREKREKLFF
TRBJ2-7 | TRBV6-2/TRBV6-3 | 15 | CASTRKTGPSYEQCF
TRBJ2-4 | TRBV20-1 | 13 | CSAREGGWNIQYF
TRBJ2-5 | TRBV10-3 | 15 | CAIGLAGQITETQYF
TRBJ2-1 | TRBV9 | 19 | CASSVLSVGSGEPYNEQFF
TRBJ1-4 | TRBV12-3/TRBV12-4 | 16 | CASSPLTGPGNEKLFF
TRBJ1-2 | TRBV25-1 | 13 | CASSKGTGDGYTF
TRBJ1-1 | TRBV5-1 | 13 | CASSLNGDTEAFF
TRBJ1-2 | TRBV7-8 | 14 | CASSIRRDSYGYTF
TRBJ1-6 | TRBV10-3 | 14 | CAISESRGNSPLHF
TRBJ1-1 | TRBV7-2 | 14 | CASSSGPGGFQAFF
TRBJ1-1 | TRBV6-5 | 15 | CASSYSREMNTEAFF
TRBJ2-1 | TRBV6-6 | 11 | CASSYFDEQFF
TRBJ2-3 | TRBV4-1 | 16 | CASSQEAGDGGDTQYF
TRBJ2-3 | TRBV18 | 15 | CASSPTGASTDTQYF
TRBJ2-1 | TRBV3-1 | 14 | CASSPLGRDGEQFF
TRBJ2-1 | TRBV20-1 | 15 | CSAPKGGLWDNEQFF
TRBJ2-7 | TRBV5-1 | 12 | CASSIPYYEQYF
TRBJ2-3 | TRBV7-7 | 16 | CASSPSRDRGLDTQYF